A selection of T cell receptor beta chains follows, all from one sample in a study of blood T cell repertoires in COVID-19. The method was immunoSEQ multiplex PCR; TCRdb's version includes in-frame clones alone and lacks a portion of them. The table lists approximately 290,000 clones, 75% to 90% of them singletons, with around 0.8% in the top ten. The source material was peripheral blood. These receptors all stem from a man younger than 45 with acute or convalescent COVID-19. The CDR3 runs from the conserved cysteine through the conserved F or W. Each record gives: CDR3 protein, CDR3 DNA, J gene, D gene, V gene, clone size. The D gene is left open where the match is weak. Size is stated for part of the rows, as once, few or many counts, or as a class when the clone is expanded.

CDR3 protein: CASSQGLLAGGNTIYF
CDR3 DNA: TGTGCCAGCAGCCAAGGTCTCCTGGCAGGGGGAAACACCATATATTTT
J gene: TRBJ1-3
D gene: .
V gene: TRBV14
clone size: .

CDR3 protein: CASSQDPLPTGSQDTQYF
CDR3 DNA: TGCGCCAGCAGCCAAGATCCCCTCCCGACAGGTTCTCAAGATACGCAGTATTTT
J gene: TRBJ2-3
D gene: .
V gene: TRBV4-1
clone size: .

CDR3 protein: CASRTDNQPQHF
CDR3 DNA: TGTGCCAGCAGGACAGATAATCAGCCCCAGCATTTT
J gene: TRBJ1-5
D gene: .
V gene: TRBV25-1
clone size: .

CDR3 protein: CASSYSIAAGGDTQYF
CDR3 DNA: TGTGCCAGCAGTTACTCGATAGCGGCAGGGGGGGATACGCAGTATTTT
J gene: TRBJ2-3
D gene: .
V gene: TRBV6-5
clone size: .

CDR3 protein: CSVPQGVGPYEQYF
CDR3 DNA: TGCAGCGTCCCCCAGGGTGTTGGCCCCTACGAGCAGTACTTC
J gene: TRBJ2-7
D gene: .
V gene: TRBV29-1
clone size: .

CDR3 protein: CASCDSGSSYEQYF
CDR3 DNA: TGCGCCAGCTGCGATTCCGGGAGCTCCTACGAGCAGTACTTC
J gene: TRBJ2-7
D gene: .
V gene: TRBV5-1
clone size: .

CDR3 protein: CASSLSGKLAGFYEQYF
CDR3 DNA: TGTGCCAGCAGTTTATCAGGGAAACTAGCGGGATTCTACGAGCAGTACTTC
J gene: TRBJ2-7
D gene: TRBD2
V gene: TRBV27
clone size: .

CDR3 protein: CASSRMGGAGQETQYF
CDR3 DNA: TGTGCCAGCAGCCGTATGGGCGGGGCTGGCCAAGAGACCCAGTACTTC
J gene: TRBJ2-5
D gene: .
V gene: TRBV5-6
clone size: .

CDR3 protein: CASIYTGDTEAFF
CDR3 DNA: TGTGCCAGTATTTATACGGGGGACACTGAAGCTTTCTTT
J gene: TRBJ1-1
D gene: .
V gene: TRBV19
clone size: .

CDR3 protein: CASSYGTQVQAYF
CDR3 DNA: TGTGCCAGCAGTTACGGCACACAAGTTCAGGCGTACTTC
J gene: TRBJ2-7
D gene: .
V gene: TRBV6-6
clone size: .

CDR3 protein: CASSQGRTPNQPQHF
CDR3 DNA: TGTGCCAGCAGCCAAGGTCGGACACCGAATCAGCCCCAGCATTTT
J gene: TRBJ1-5
D gene: .
V gene: TRBV3-1/TRBV3-2
clone size: .

CDR3 protein: CASSISADRDYYGYTF
CDR3 DNA: TGTGCCAGTAGTATTAGCGCGGACAGGGACTACTATGGCTACACCTTC
J gene: TRBJ1-2
D gene: TRBD1
V gene: TRBV19
clone size: few

CDR3 protein: CASSLAGQKHSYEQYF
CDR3 DNA: TGCGCCAGCAGCTTGGCGGGACAGAAACACTCCTACGAGCAGTACTTC
J gene: TRBJ2-7
D gene: TRBD1
V gene: TRBV5-1
clone size: .

CDR3 protein: CASRSGQGARNEKLFF
CDR3 DNA: TGCGCCAGCAGATCGGGACAGGGGGCCCGAAATGAAAAACTGTTTTTT
J gene: TRBJ1-4
D gene: TRBD1
V gene: TRBV5-1
clone size: .

CDR3 protein: CASSLSAAGYTF
CDR3 DNA: TGTGCCAGCAGTTTGAGTGCGGCCGGCTACACCTTC
J gene: TRBJ1-2
D gene: .
V gene: TRBV12-3/TRBV12-4
clone size: .

CDR3 protein: CASSWGTGVQPQHF
CDR3 DNA: TGTGCCAGCAGTTGGGGGACAGGGGTCCAGCCCCAGCATTTT
J gene: TRBJ1-5
D gene: TRBD1
V gene: TRBV28
clone size: .

CDR3 protein: CASSPARGSPRYEQYF
CDR3 DNA: TGTGCCAGCAGTCCGGCCCGTGGGTCCCCCAGGTACGAGCAGTACTTC
J gene: TRBJ2-7
D gene: .
V gene: TRBV27
clone size: .

CDR3 protein: CASSSARQGEETQYF
CDR3 DNA: TGTGCCAGCAGCTCGGCGAGACAGGGGGAAGAGACCCAGTACTTC
J gene: TRBJ2-5
D gene: TRBD1
V gene: TRBV7-9
clone size: once

CDR3 protein: CASSTGTAINSPLHF
CDR3 DNA: TGTGCCAGCAGCACCGGGACAGCGATCAATTCACCCCTCCACTTT
J gene: TRBJ1-6
D gene: TRBD1
V gene: TRBV19
clone size: .

CDR3 protein: CATSDPGPTPGVTGELFF
CDR3 DNA: TGTGCCACCAGTGACCCCGGACCGACCCCGGGGGTCACCGGGGAGCTGTTTTTT
J gene: TRBJ2-2
D gene: .
V gene: TRBV24-1
clone size: .

CDR3 protein: CASSSFSGEYGDTQYF
CDR3 DNA: TGTGCCAGCAGTTCTTTTAGCGGGGAATACGGAGATACGCAGTATTTT
J gene: TRBJ2-3
D gene: TRBD2
V gene: TRBV6-6
clone size: .

CDR3 protein: CASSPIDGGEQFF
CDR3 DNA: TGTGCCAGTAGTCCGATTGACGGAGGCGAGCAGTTCTTC
J gene: TRBJ2-1
D gene: .
V gene: TRBV19
clone size: once

CDR3 protein: CASSDDRDTGELFF
CDR3 DNA: TGTGCCAGCAGTGACGACAGGGACACCGGGGAGCTGTTTTTT
J gene: TRBJ2-2
D gene: TRBD1
V gene: TRBV6-4
clone size: many

CDR3 protein: CASSDGLSNEQFF
CDR3 DNA: TGTGCCAGCAGTGACGGTCTAAGCAATGAGCAGTTCTTC
J gene: TRBJ2-1
D gene: .
V gene: TRBV6-4
clone size: .

CDR3 protein: CASSPTHDRDEQETQYF
CDR3 DNA: TGTGCCAGCAGCCCTACCCACGACAGGGACGAACAAGAGACCCAGTACTTC
J gene: TRBJ2-5
D gene: TRBD1
V gene: TRBV3-1/TRBV3-2
clone size: .

CDR3 protein: CASSPTRGETQYF
CDR3 DNA: TGTGCCAGCTCACCAACCAGGGGGGAGACCCAGTACTTC
J gene: TRBJ2-5
D gene: TRBD1
V gene: TRBV18
clone size: .

CDR3 protein: CASSTGQTSYEQYF
CDR3 DNA: TGTGCCAGTAGTACGGGACAGACATCCTACGAGCAGTACTTC
J gene: TRBJ2-7
D gene: TRBD1
V gene: TRBV19
clone size: .

CDR3 protein: CASSQWGDTEAFF
CDR3 DNA: TGTGCCAGCAGCCAATGGGGGGACACTGAAGCTTTCTTT
J gene: TRBJ1-1
D gene: .
V gene: TRBV3-1/TRBV3-2
clone size: few

CDR3 protein: CAWTFRHPEAFF
CDR3 DNA: TGTGCCTGGACGTTCAGACACCCTGAAGCTTTCTTT
J gene: TRBJ1-1
D gene: .
V gene: TRBV30
clone size: .

CDR3 protein: CAIREEPPRELFF
CDR3 DNA: TGTGCCATCAGGGAGGAGCCCCCTAGGGAGCTGTTTTTT
J gene: TRBJ2-2
D gene: .
V gene: TRBV10-3
clone size: .

CDR3 protein: CASSRGGTYEQYF
CDR3 DNA: TGTGCCAGCAGCCGCGGGGGTACCTACGAGCAGTACTTC
J gene: TRBJ2-7
D gene: TRBD2
V gene: TRBV28
clone size: .

CDR3 protein: CASSELSRSPLSYTF
CDR3 DNA: TGCGCCAGCAGTGAGTTGAGTCGCTCCCCACTTAGCTACACCTTC
J gene: TRBJ1-2
D gene: .
V gene: TRBV10-1
clone size: .

CDR3 protein: CSASREAKNIQYF
CDR3 DNA: TGCAGTGCTAGTCGGGAAGCCAAAAACATTCAGTACTTC
J gene: TRBJ2-4
D gene: .
V gene: TRBV20-1
clone size: .

CDR3 protein: CASSSRGYTEAFF
CDR3 DNA: TGTGCCAGCAGCTCCAGGGGGTACACTGAAGCTTTCTTT
J gene: TRBJ1-1
D gene: TRBD1
V gene: TRBV7-9
clone size: once

CDR3 protein: CASSPGTSGGAETQYF
CDR3 DNA: TGTGCCAGCAGCCCAGGAACTAGCGGGGGGGCGGAGACCCAGTACTTC
J gene: TRBJ2-5
D gene: TRBD2
V gene: TRBV9
clone size: .

CDR3 protein: CASSLATGRGSPLHF
CDR3 DNA: TGCGCCAGCAGCTTGGCGACTGGTAGGGGCTCACCCCTCCACTTT
J gene: TRBJ1-6
D gene: .
V gene: TRBV5-1
clone size: .

CDR3 protein: CASSLGAGYGYTF
CDR3 DNA: TGTGCCAGCAGTTTAGGGGCCGGCTATGGCTACACCTTC
J gene: TRBJ1-2
D gene: .
V gene: TRBV28
clone size: once

CDR3 protein: CASSQGHGGGQPQHF
CDR3 DNA: TGCGCCAGCAGCCAGGGGCATGGCGGGGGTCAGCCCCAGCATTTT
J gene: TRBJ1-5
D gene: .
V gene: TRBV4-1
clone size: .

CDR3 protein: CASRTSGGYGYTF
CDR3 DNA: TGTGCCAGCAGGACCTCAGGGGGATATGGCTACACCTTC
J gene: TRBJ1-2
D gene: TRBD1
V gene: TRBV6-5
clone size: .

CDR3 protein: CASSLGTGREVYNEQFF
CDR3 DNA: TGTGCCAGCAGCTTGGGAACGGGGCGGGAGGTTTACAATGAGCAGTTCTTC
J gene: TRBJ2-1
D gene: TRBD2
V gene: TRBV7-6
clone size: .

CDR3 protein: CASSSGHIYMNTEAFF
CDR3 DNA: TGTGCCAGCAGTTCGGGACACATATACATGAACACTGAAGCTTTCTTT
J gene: TRBJ1-1
D gene: .
V gene: TRBV28
clone size: .

CDR3 protein: CASSTGGTGELFF
CDR3 DNA: TGTGCCAGCAGTACAGGGGGAACCGGGGAGCTGTTTTTT
J gene: TRBJ2-2
D gene: TRBD1
V gene: TRBV6-5
clone size: .

CDR3 protein: CASSQDSKYNSPLHF
CDR3 DNA: TGTGCCAGCAGCCAAGATAGCAAGTATAATTCACCCCTCCACTTT
J gene: TRBJ1-6
D gene: .
V gene: TRBV3-1/TRBV3-2
clone size: once

CDR3 protein: CARAASGQETQYF
CDR3 DNA: TGTGCCCGAGCGGCTAGCGGGCAAGAGACCCAGTACTTC
J gene: TRBJ2-5
D gene: TRBD2
V gene: TRBV30
clone size: .

CDR3 protein: CATSRDYPISGNTIYF
CDR3 DNA: TGTGCCACCAGCAGAGACTACCCTATCTCTGGAAACACCATATATTTT
J gene: TRBJ1-3
D gene: .
V gene: TRBV15
clone size: .

CDR3 protein: CASSKQGTRYNSPLHF
CDR3 DNA: TGTGCCAGCAGTAAACAGGGGACGAGATATAATTCACCCCTCCACTTT
J gene: TRBJ1-6
D gene: TRBD1
V gene: TRBV5-5
clone size: .

CDR3 protein: CASSSRGQGVQETQYF
CDR3 DNA: TGCGCCAGCAGCTCTCGGGGACAGGGGGTTCAAGAGACCCAGTACTTC
J gene: TRBJ2-5
D gene: TRBD1
V gene: TRBV5-1
clone size: .

CDR3 protein: CASSFGGGRGQPQHF
CDR3 DNA: TGTGCCAGCAGCTTCGGGGGGGGGCGAGGTCAGCCCCAGCATTTT
J gene: TRBJ1-5
D gene: .
V gene: TRBV7-9
clone size: .

CDR3 protein: CASSPHRGNTGELFF
CDR3 DNA: TGTGCCAGCAGCCCACACAGGGGTAACACCGGGGAGCTGTTTTTT
J gene: TRBJ2-2
D gene: TRBD1
V gene: TRBV27
clone size: .

CDR3 protein: CASGLLAGGVTGELFF
CDR3 DNA: TGTGCCAGCGGCCTACTAGCGGGGGGCGTCACCGGGGAGCTGTTTTTT
J gene: TRBJ2-2
D gene: TRBD2
V gene: TRBV2
clone size: .

CDR3 protein: CASSELGDRVDGYTF
CDR3 DNA: TGTGCCAGCAGTGAACTAGGAGATCGAGTTGATGGCTACACCTTC
J gene: TRBJ1-2
D gene: .
V gene: TRBV6-1
clone size: .

CDR3 protein: CASSPNGRGAGNTIYF
CDR3 DNA: TGTGCCAGCAGCCCCAACGGTCGGGGGGCCGGAAACACCATATATTTT
J gene: TRBJ1-3
D gene: .
V gene: TRBV9
clone size: once

CDR3 protein: CASSQIRGFTNSPLHF
CDR3 DNA: TGCGCCAGCAGCCAAATCAGGGGTTTTACTAATTCACCCCTCCACTTT
J gene: TRBJ1-6
D gene: .
V gene: TRBV4-1
clone size: .